This entry describes one T cell receptor (beta chain). The authors ran a second PCR of about 7 to 11 cycles using a sample-barcoded 5' primer and a J-beta primer mix. TCRdb called the 5' RACE reads again in MiXCR, with one record for every CDR3 protein. The sample yields over 1,500,000 distinct CDR3 sequences, about 39% seen once. The CDR3 length is 19 residues. Germline CDR1 is LGHNA and CDR2 is YSLEER. The V and J ends lost 0 bases and 1 base, in that order; junction bases with no gene match: 10. These data belong to a study of blood T cells in healthy people across ages. V is TRBV4-3 and J is TRBJ2-3, with 10 bases that match TRBD2. The sample was blood. The sequence was obtained from a human donor in good health. In nucleotides, the CDR3 is TGCGCCAGCAGCCAAGAACCGGCTAGCGGGGGAGGCGGCACAGATACGCAGTATTTT. Amino acid sequence: CASSQEPASGGGGTDTQYF.